This T cell receptor beta chain emerged from a study of PD-1 blockade in classical Hodgkin lymphoma. Only in-frame clones appear in the TCRdb table, and some are missing; sequencing was by immunoSEQ multiplex PCR. The sample yields roughly 49,000 clones, around 87% seen once. The time point: cycle 4 day 1 (C4D1), after 6 weeks of nivolumab. All trial patients relapsed after autologous stem cell transplantation. V was clipped by 5 bases and J by 5 bases; unmatched bases: 4. The CDR3 totals 15 residues. Germline V gene sequence: CDR1 SGHAT, CDR2 FQNNGV. The rearrangement links TRBV11-2 to TRBJ2-3; 13 bases agree with TRBD2. The TCR was taken from a human donor with classical Hodgkin lymphoma. The specimen was peripheral blood mononuclear cells (PBMCs), collected before the fourth cycle of nivolumab. The CDR3 loop is CASSTRLAGGDTQYF. CDR3 bases: TGTGCCAGCAGCACACGACTAGCGGGAGGAGATACGCAGTATTTT.